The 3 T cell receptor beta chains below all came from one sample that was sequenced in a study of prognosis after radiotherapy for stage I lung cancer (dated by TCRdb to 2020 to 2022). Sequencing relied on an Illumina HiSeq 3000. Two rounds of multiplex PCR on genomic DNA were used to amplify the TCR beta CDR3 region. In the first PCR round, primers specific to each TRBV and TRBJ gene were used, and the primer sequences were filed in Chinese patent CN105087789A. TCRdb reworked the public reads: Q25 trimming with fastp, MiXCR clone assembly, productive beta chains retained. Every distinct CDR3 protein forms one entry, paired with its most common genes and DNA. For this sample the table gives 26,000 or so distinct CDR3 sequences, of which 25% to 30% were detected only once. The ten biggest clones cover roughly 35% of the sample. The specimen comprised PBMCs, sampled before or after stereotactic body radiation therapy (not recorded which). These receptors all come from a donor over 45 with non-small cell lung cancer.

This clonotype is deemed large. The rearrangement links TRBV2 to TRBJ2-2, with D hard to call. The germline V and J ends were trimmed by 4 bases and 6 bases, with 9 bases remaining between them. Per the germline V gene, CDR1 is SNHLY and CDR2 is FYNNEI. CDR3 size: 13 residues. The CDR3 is CASSGTESGELFF. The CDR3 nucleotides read TGTGCCAGCAGTGGTACAGAATCCGGGGAGCTGTTTTTT.

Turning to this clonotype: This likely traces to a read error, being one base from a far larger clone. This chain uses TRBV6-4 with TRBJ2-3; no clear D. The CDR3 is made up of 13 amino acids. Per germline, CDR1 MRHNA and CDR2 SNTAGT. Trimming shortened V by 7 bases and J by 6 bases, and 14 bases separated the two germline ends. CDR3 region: CASTVQSTDTQYF. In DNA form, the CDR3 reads TGTGCCAGCACTGTACAATCGACGGATACGCAGTATTTT.

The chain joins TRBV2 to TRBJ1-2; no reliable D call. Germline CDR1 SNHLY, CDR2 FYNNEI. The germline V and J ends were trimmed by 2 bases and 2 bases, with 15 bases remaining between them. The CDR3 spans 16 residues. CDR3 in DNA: TGTGCCAGCAGTGAAAGGTCGGTAGTAGCAAACTATGGCTACACCTTC. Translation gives CASSERSVVANYGYTF.